This TCR beta chain was documented in a study of cytomegalovirus exposure and HLA in healthy donors. Study observations and caveats: TCR beta V segments were, for the most part, productive about 87% or about 30% of the time in an earlier analysis. Per published reports, the classifier diagnosed cytomegalovirus status with high specificity and sensitivity. Later analysis suggested links between common viral pathogens and several top significant clusters. After further analysis at a later stage, roughly 16,000 TCR beta sequences were associated with HLA alleles at 0.05 false discovery rate.

Germline V gives CDR1 LNHDA, CDR2 SQIVND (reference sequence). Unmatched junction bases numbered 14, after V lost 6 bases and J lost 2 bases. The length of the CDR3 is 18 residues. Regarding this clone: Its antigen is unidentified.

The PCR contained 60 Vbeta and 13 Jbeta primers. Clones were read by immunoSEQ multiplex PCR, and TCRdb kept only the in-frame ones, dropping some. The profile shows roughly 130,000 clones, 75% to 90% of them singletons. The V and J genes are TRBV19 and TRBJ2-4; TRBD1 aligns across 9 bases. This clonotype originated in a male donor in good health and CMV-seronegative. Sequenced input: PBMCs. The CDR3 loop is CASSPYPGQGSSKNIQYF. The CDR3 nucleotides are TGTGCCAGTAGCCCCTATCCGGGACAGGGATCATCCAAAAACATTCAGTACTTC. Full variable domain (remainder filled in from reference TRBV19 and TRBJ2-4): DGGITQSPKYLFRKEGQNVTLSCEQNLNHDAMYWYRQDPGQGLRLIYYSQIVNDFQKGDIAEGYSVSREKKESFPLTVTSAQKNPTAFYLCASSPYPGQGSSKNIQYFGAGTRLSVL.